These 26 T cell receptor beta chains were sequenced from one sample in a study of blood T cell repertoires in COVID-19. Using immunoSEQ multiplex PCR, the repertoire was profiled, and TCRdb retains in-frame clones only, with some absent. This table has about 250,000 clones, more than 85% appearing once. The source material was PBMCs or T cells enriched from blood (not recorded which). These receptors were taken from a woman between 50 and 59 years old who had recovered from COVID-19.

The V and J genes are TRBV9 and TRBJ2-1, with 9 bases aligning to TRBD1. Germline assignment: CDR1 SGDLS and CDR2 YYNGEE. The trim removed 3 bases at V and 13 bases at J, leaving 8 bases unmatched. This CDR3 comprises 13 residues. The CDR3: CASSGAGDRVQFF. In nucleotides, the CDR3 is TGTGCCAGCAGCGGCGCGGGGGACAGGGTTCAGTTCTTC. Full variable domain (remainder filled in from reference TRBV9 and TRBJ2-1): DSGVTQTPKHLITATGQRVTLRCSPRSGDLSVYWYQQSLDQGLQFLIQYYNGEERAKGNILERFSAQQFPDLHSELNLSSLELGDSALYFCASSGAGDRVQFFGPGTRLTVL.

The genes are TRBV2 and TRBJ2-7, with D possibly TRBD2 on 5 matching bases. V was shortened by 6 bases and J by 6 bases, with 15 bases between the two germline ends. The CDR3 is made up of 13 amino acids. The germline V gene has CDR1 SNHLY and CDR2 FYNNEI. The CDR3 DNA reads as TGTGCCAGCAGCTCTATACAAAGCGGCGAGCAGTACTTC. The encoded protein is CASSSIQSGEQYF.

This clone appeared a single time. V is TRBV6-2 or TRBV6-3 and J is TRBJ1-2, with a tentative D call TRBD1 (5 bases). The germline V gene has CDR1 MNHEY and CDR2 SVGEGT. The CDR3 runs to 14 residues. V lost 5 bases and J lost 2, with 12 bases in between. CDR3 protein: CASSPGNLNYGYTF. CDR3 nucleotide sequence: TGTGCCAGCAGTCCAGGGAATTTAAACTATGGCTACACCTTC.

The chain has TRBV20-1 and TRBJ2-7, with a possible D match to TRBD1 (5 bases). Germline CDR1 DFQATT, CDR2 SNEGSKA (reference sequence). V lost 3 bases and J lost 2, with 14 bases in between. The CDR3 runs to 14 residues. CDR3 loop: CSASVHSTAYEQYF. The CDR3 DNA reads as TGCAGTGCTAGTGTTCATTCGACAGCCTACGAGCAGTACTTC.

The rearrangement links TRBV28 to TRBJ1-6; 7 bases map to TRBD1. J was trimmed by 10 bases and V by 3 bases; bases with no gene match: 9. CDR1 is MDHEN and CDR2 is SYDVKM in the germline V gene. The CDR3 runs 15 residues. CDR3 amino acids: CASSLRTGRGSPLHF. For the CDR3, the DNA is TGTGCCAGCAGTTTGAGGACAGGAAGGGGATCACCCCTCCACTTT.

This rearrangement joins TRBV7-8 to TRBJ2-7; possible D gene TRBD1, 6 bases. Trimming took off 5 bases at V and 3 bases at J, with 14 bases between the two ends. Per germline, CDR1 SGHVS and CDR2 FQNEAQ. CDR3 length equals 14 residues. The CDR3 DNA sequence: TGTGCCAGCAGCATGACAGGCCGACTCTACGAGCAGTACTTC. Its protein is CASSMTGRLYEQYF.

The chain couples TRBV19 to TRBJ2-7; TRBD2 matches 8 bases. Per germline, CDR1 LNHDA and CDR2 SQIVND (reference sequence). The CDR3 loop spans 13 amino acids. Germline trimming cut 5 bases from V and 0 bases from J; bases unmatched to any gene: 0. The CDR3 nucleotides are TGTGCCAGTAGTGCGGGGGGCTCCTACGAGCAGTACTTC. It yields the protein CASSAGGSYEQYF.

The rearrangement joins TRBV30 to TRBJ2-1, with 9 bases fitting TRBD2. Per germline, CDR1 GTSNPN and CDR2 SVGIG (reference sequence). The CDR3 totals 15 residues. Unmatched junction bases numbered 14, after V lost 5 bases and J lost 9 bases. This CDR3 is CAWEHTSGFGSEQFF. The CDR3 DNA follows: TGTGCCTGGGAACATACTAGCGGGTTTGGCAGTGAGCAGTTCTTC. Full variable domain (remainder filled in from reference TRBV30 and TRBJ2-1): SQTIHQWPATLVQPVGSPLSLECTVEGTSNPNLYWYRQAAGRGLQLLFYSVGIGQISSEVPQNLSASRPQDRQFILSSKKLLLSDSGFYLCAWEHTSGFGSEQFFGPGTRLTVL.

This chain joins TRBV5-4 and TRBJ2-2; D is uncertain. With 3 bases removed from V and 5 bases from J, the gap between germline ends came to 8 bases. CDR3 size: 13 residues. CDR1 and CDR2 from the germline V gene are SGHNT and YYREEE (reference sequence). The CDR3 spells CASSSLATGELFF. CDR3 DNA: TGTGCCAGCAGCTCTCTTGCGACCGGGGAGCTGTTTTTT. Supplemented by reference TRBV5-4 and TRBJ2-2, the full variable domain reads ETGVTQSPTHLIKTRGQQVTLRCSSQSGHNTVSWYQQALGQGPQFIFQYYREEENGRGNFPPRFSGLQFPNYSSELNVNALELDDSALYLCASSSLATGELFFGEGSRLTVL.

The genes are TRBV2 and TRBJ1-1, with D possibly being TRBD1 (6 bases). The CDR3 covers 16 residues. Germline assignment: CDR1 SNHLY and CDR2 FYNNEI. V lost 5 bases to trimming and J lost 5 bases, with 21 bases between them. The CDR3 DNA is TGTGCCAGCAGTAGGGGTACAGGGTGGTTGGGGACTGAAGCTTTCTTT. It encodes CASSRGTGWLGTEAFF.

This clone was detected only once. The gene calls are TRBV6-2 or TRBV6-3 and TRBJ2-2; 7 nucleotides align to TRBD1. The trim removed 6 bases at V and 4 bases at J, leaving 5 bases unmatched. Germline loops: CDR1 MNHEY, CDR2 SVGEGT. This CDR3 region has 14 residues. CDR3 in amino acids: CASSKQGTTGELFF. In nucleotides, the CDR3 is TGTGCCAGCAGCAAACAGGGGACCACCGGGGAGCTGTTTTTT.

This clone was detected only a few times. J is TRBJ1-1 and V is TRBV18; D gene uncertain. V was shortened by 8 bases and J by 11 bases, with 21 bases between the two germline ends. Germline V gene sequence: CDR1 KGHSH, CDR2 LQKENI. The CDR3 has 13 amino acids. CDR3 in DNA: TGTGCCAGCCAGCTGCTTCCCCAGGTCGGTGCTTTCTTT. Translating it yields CASQLLPQVGAFF.

The V gene is TRBV29-1, the J gene TRBJ2-3; 12 bases align to TRBD1. Germline-derived CDR1 and CDR2 are SQVTM and ANQGSEA. V was pared by 3 bases and J by 3 bases, with 7 bases of the junction left unmatched. The CDR3 consists of 16 residues. CDR3 DNA sequence: TGCAGCGTTGATGAAAGGGACAGGGGGCGAACAGATACGCAGTATTTT. Its translation: CSVDERDRGRTDTQYF.

The chain joins TRBV21-1 to TRBJ2-4; the table gives TRBD1 as D, unverified against the DNA. TRBV21-1 is given as a pseudogene. The CDR3 length is 16 residues. The CDR3 loop is CASSKAGQGGGNIQYF. The DNA of the CDR3 is TGTGCCAGCAGCAAAGCGGGCCAGGGGGGTGGAAACATTCAGTACTTC.

This clone was observed a handful of times. V usage is TRBV11-2 and J usage is TRBJ2-1; D might be TRBD2 (6 bases). Trimming cost V 5 bases and J 4 bases, with 18 bases left between them. The CDR3 is made up of 16 amino acids. Per germline, CDR1 SGHAT and CDR2 FQNNGV. This chain's CDR3 is CASSPRGAGQYNEQFF. The CDR3 DNA reads TGTGCCAGCAGCCCTCGAGGGGCGGGGCAATACAATGAGCAGTTCTTC.

The chain employs TRBV11-3 and TRBJ2-1; 11 bases align to TRBD2. The CDR3 covers 15 residues. Germline CDR1 SGHNT, CDR2 YENEEA. V shed 5 bases, J shed 10 bases, and the junction held 10 bases outside the gene matches. The CDR3 spells CASSTGLAGGPEQFF. The CDR3 bases are TGTGCCAGCAGCACTGGATTAGCGGGAGGGCCGGAGCAGTTCTTC.

The V gene is TRBV3-1 (or the pseudogene TRBV3-2), the J gene TRBJ1-2; D may be TRBD1 (6 bases). Germline loops: CDR1 LGHDT, CDR2 YNNKEL (reference sequence). Deletions cut 2 bases from V and 4 bases from J, with 20 bases between. The CDR3 extends over 17 amino acids. The CDR3: CASSQFRDLRGAYGYTF. CDR3 nucleotides: TGTGCCAGCAGCCAATTTAGGGACCTGCGGGGGGCCTATGGCTACACCTTC.

The rearrangement joins TRBV3-1 (or the pseudogene TRBV3-2) to TRBJ1-3, with D tentatively TRBD1 (6 bases). The CDR3 is made up of 15 amino acids. In germline, CDR1 is LGHDT, CDR2 YNNKEL (reference sequence). Deletions cut 0 bases from V and 4 bases from J, with 10 bases between. The CDR3 here is CASSQDRGYGNTIYF. The CDR3 DNA reads TGTGCCAGCAGCCAAGACAGGGGCTACGGAAACACCATATATTTT.

The chain joins TRBV6-5 to TRBJ2-5; tentatively, D is TRBD2 (5 bases). Deletions cut 2 bases from V and 5 bases from J, with 9 bases between. Germline V CDR1 and CDR2: MNHEY, SVGAGI. The CDR3 is 13 residues long. CDR3 amino acids: CASSYPGKETQYF. The CDR3 DNA follows: TGTGCCAGCAGTTACCCGGGAAAGGAGACCCAGTACTTC.

In its sample, this clone was seen once. J is TRBJ1-6 and V is TRBV7-2, with 9 positions matching TRBD1. J lost 9 bases, V lost 1 base, and 4 bases had no gene match. The CDR3 contains 15 residues. CDR1 is SGHTA, CDR2 FQGNSA, per germline. The CDR3 is CASSLEGTGLSPLHF. The CDR3 DNA reads as TGTGCCAGCAGCTTAGAAGGGACAGGGCTTTCACCCCTCCACTTT.

This clone was seen only once. This chain connects TRBV4-2 to TRBJ2-5, with 8 bases lining up with TRBD1. Germline V gene data show CDR1 as LGHNA and CDR2 as YNFKEQ. CDR3 length: 14 amino acids. The ends lost 2 bases at V and 4 bases at J; junction bases unmatched: 3. CDR3 loop: CASSQSGGPETQYF. The CDR3, as DNA: TGTGCCAGCAGCCAATCAGGGGGCCCAGAGACCCAGTACTTC.

A single count supports this clone. This chain uses TRBV5-8 with TRBJ2-5; TRBD1 is a possible D gene (6 bases). CDR1 is SGHTS and CDR2 is YDEGEE in the germline V gene. V was cut by 4 bases and J by 0 bases, with 13 bases left in between. The CDR3 runs to 15 residues. This CDR3 reads CASSRTRGDQETQYF. The CDR3, as DNA: TGTGCCAGCAGCAGAACCAGGGGTGACCAAGAGACCCAGTACTTC.

This sequence joins TRBV9 and TRBJ1-4; D remains unclear. V lost 4 bases, J lost 8 bases, and 12 bases lay in between. CDR3 size: 13 residues. From germline, CDR1 is SGDLS and CDR2 YYNGEE. The CDR3 DNA is TGTGCCAGCAGCAGCGGGATGGGGGAAAAACTGTTTTTT. Translating gives CASSSGMGEKLFF.

This rearrangement joins TRBV19 to TRBJ1-1; the match to TRBD1 covers 9 bases. This CDR3 region has 16 residues. The V gene end was trimmed by 4 bases and the J gene end by 8 bases; junction bases not matched to a gene: 14. Germline loops: CDR1 LNHDA, CDR2 SQIVND (reference sequence). The CDR3 DNA reads as TGTGCCAGTAGTACTAATATCGGGACAGGGTTCCCCGAAGCTTTCTTT. This gives the protein CASSTNIGTGFPEAFF. Full variable domain (missing parts from reference TRBV19 and TRBJ1-1): DGGITQSPKYLFRKEGQNVTLSCEQNLNHDAMYWYRQDPGQGLRLIYYSQIVNDFQKGDIAEGYSVSREKKESFPLTVTSAQKNPTAFYLCASSTNIGTGFPEAFFGQGTRLTVV.

The genes are TRBV9 and TRBJ2-2, with D perhaps TRBD2 (6 bases). This CDR3 is built from 15 residues. From germline, CDR1 is SGDLS and CDR2 YYNGEE. Trimming shortened V by 2 bases and J by 7 bases, and 15 bases separated the two germline ends. DNA for the CDR3: TGTGCCAGCAGCGTGGTCGCAGGGCGGGGCGGGGAGCTGTTTTTT. It is translated as CASSVVAGRGGELFF.

The V call is TRBV15, the J call TRBJ2-7; perhaps TRBD1 as D (5 bases). This CDR3 has 15 amino acids. Germline CDR1 and CDR2: LNHNV and YYDKDF (reference sequence). The germline V and J ends were trimmed by 1 base and 2 bases, with 12 bases remaining between them. The CDR3 DNA reads TGTGCCACCAGCAGAGCAAGGGGCGCCACCTACGAGCAGTACTTC. Residues: CATSRARGATYEQYF.